This is a list of T cell receptor beta chains from one sample in a study of blood T cells in healthy people across ages. TCRdb re-analysed the 5' RACE reads in MiXCR, keeping a single row per CDR3 protein. The sample lists 780,000 or so distinct CDR3 sequences; more than 50% were seen once. Sequenced input: blood. The receptor source for this set is a middle-aged man in good health. CDR3s include the opening cysteine and the closing phenylalanine or tryptophan. The order of the fields is J gene, D gene, V gene, clone size, CDR3 protein, CDR3 DNA. A D gene is named only where the DNA matches it firmly. Rows give clone size only sometimes, using once, few, many, or a class for an expanded clone.

>TRBJ1-2|.|TRBV12-3/TRBV12-4|many
CASSFLYSGGYTF
TGTGCCAGCAGCTTCCTCTACAGTGGCGGCTACACCTTC
>TRBJ2-1|.|TRBV24-1|once
CATSETSSSYNEQFF
TGTGCCACCAGTGAGACTTCTAGCTCCTACAATGAGCAGTTCTTC
>TRBJ2-3|.|TRBV20-1|.
CSARDGRSADTQYF
TGCAGTGCTAGAGATGGGAGGAGTGCAGATACGCAGTATTTT
>TRBJ2-7|TRBD2|TRBV20-1|few
CSAAGLAGGLSEQYF
TGCAGTGCTGCAGGACTAGCGGGAGGTCTCTCCGAGCAGTACTTC
>TRBJ2-7|.|TRBV12-3/TRBV12-4|.
CASSINTYEQYF
TGTGCCAGCAGTATCAATACCTACGAGCAGTACTTC
>TRBJ2-1|.|TRBV7-3|.
CASSLNGVGGEQFF
TGTGCCAGCAGCTTAAATGGGGTAGGGGGTGAGCAGTTCTTC
>TRBJ2-3|TRBD2|TRBV29-1|.
CSVSTSGSSDTQYF
TGCAGCGTTTCGACTAGCGGGAGTTCAGATACGCAGTATTTT
>TRBJ1-2|TRBD1|TRBV4-3|few
CASSQALTQGNYGYTF
TGCGCCAGCAGCCAGGCCCTTACACAGGGGAACTATGGCTACACCTTC
>TRBJ1-5|TRBD1|TRBV7-2|.
CASSLVPGGGQPQHF
TGTGCCAGCAGCTTAGTGCCAGGGGGAGGGCAGCCCCAGCATTTT
>TRBJ1-1|.|TRBV3-1|few
CASSTPDKTEAFF
TGTGCCAGCAGTACCCCTGATAAGACTGAAGCTTTCTTT
>TRBJ2-1|.|TRBV5-5|.
CASSLDGDQFF
TGTGCCAGCAGCTTGGATGGGGACCAGTTCTTC
>TRBJ2-1|.|TRBV27|.
CASSWQSDNEQFF
TGTGCCAGCAGTTGGCAGAGCGACAATGAGCAGTTCTTC
>TRBJ2-3|TRBD1|TRBV4-3|.
CASRQGDTQYF
TGCGCCAGCCGACAGGGGGATACGCAGTATTTT
>TRBJ1-5|.|TRBV7-9|few
CASSPGGGGVPSNQPQHF
TGTGCCAGCAGCCCCGGGGGAGGGGGAGTTCCTAGCAATCAGCCCCAGCATTTT
>TRBJ2-5|TRBD2|TRBV29-1|few
CSVARLAGDRETQYF
TGCAGCGTTGCTCGACTAGCGGGAGACCGAGAGACCCAGTACTTC
>TRBJ1-2|.|TRBV5-4|.
CASSARQTLYGYTF
TGTGCCAGCAGCGCCCGACAGACATTATATGGCTACACCTTC
>TRBJ1-2|.|TRBV20-1|.
CSVGRWDYGYTF
TGCAGTGTTGGCCGGTGGGACTATGGCTACACCTTC
>TRBJ2-5|TRBD2|TRBV9|few
CASSFETSGSQETQYF
TGTGCCAGCAGCTTCGAGACTAGCGGTTCACAAGAGACCCAGTACTTC
>TRBJ1-2|.|TRBV28|.
CASSYGDNYGYTF
TGTGCCAGCAGTTACGGGGATAACTATGGCTACACCTTC
>TRBJ1-6|.|TRBV7-2|.
CASSLTSYNSPLHF
TGTGCCAGCAGCTTAACATCCTATAATTCACCCCTCCACTTT
>TRBJ1-5|.|TRBV2|.
CATRGAGVGQPQHF
TGTGCTACCAGAGGAGCAGGGGTCGGTCAGCCCCAGCATTTT
>TRBJ2-1|TRBD2|TRBV5-6|.
CANSLFASGVYNEQFF
TGTGCCAACAGCTTGTTTGCTAGCGGAGTATACAATGAGCAGTTCTTC
>TRBJ1-2|.|TRBV5-5|.
CASSRTGIQGYTF
TGTGCCAGCAGTCGCACAGGGATTCAAGGCTACACCTTC
>TRBJ2-5|.|TRBV4-2|.
CASSQSSRQSRWETQYF
TGTGCCAGCAGCCAATCTTCCCGACAGTCCCGGTGGGAGACCCAGTACTTC
>TRBJ2-5|TRBD1|TRBV7-2|few
CASSFTGGYGETQYF
TGTGCCAGCAGCTTTACAGGGGGCTATGGAGAGACCCAGTACTTC
>TRBJ2-5|.|TRBV9|.
CASSDKWETQYF
TGTGCCAGCAGCGATAAATGGGAGACCCAGTACTTC
>TRBJ2-5|.|TRBV7-2|.
CASSLFLGKETQYF
TGTGCCAGCAGCTTATTTCTTGGAAAAGAGACCCAGTACTTC
>TRBJ2-3|TRBD2|TRBV11-2|.
CASSLDRDSGAAQYF
TGTGCCAGCAGCTTAGATCGGGATAGCGGGGCGGCGCAGTATTTT
>TRBJ1-5|.|TRBV24-1|.
CATSLSNQPQHF
TGTGCCACCAGTCTAAGCAATCAGCCCCAGCATTTT
>TRBJ2-5|TRBD1|TRBV9|.
CASSAPTGQGYKETQYF
TGTGCCAGCAGCGCACCGACGGGACAGGGGTACAAAGAGACCCAGTACTTC
>TRBJ2-4|.|TRBV15|.
CATSTYLGRAGKNIQYF
TGTGCCACCAGCACCTACCTGGGCCGGGCCGGAAAAAACATTCAGTACTTC
>TRBJ2-7|.|TRBV10-3|.
CAISDLGQSSYNEQYF
TGTGCCATCAGTGATTTAGGACAGAGCTCCTACAATGAGCAGTACTTC
>TRBJ2-3|.|TRBV6-1|.
CASSGRDGIRTDTQYF
TGTGCCAGCAGTGGCCGGGACGGAATTCGCACAGATACGCAGTATTTT
>TRBJ1-2|TRBD1|TRBV7-8|.
CASSPDRGPREGYTF
TGTGCCAGCAGCCCGGACAGGGGACCAAGGGAGGGCTACACCTTC